The next 28 T cell receptor beta chains were all read from a single sample in a study of blood T cell repertoires in COVID-19. Profiling relied on immunoSEQ multiplex PCR, and the TCRdb table lists in-frame clones only, not all of them. The data show a few hundred thousand clones, around 83% seen once. Sequenced: peripheral blood. Receptor source: a middle-aged woman who had recovered from COVID-19.

The chain is built from TRBV11-3 and TRBJ1-1; D is uncertain. CDR1 is SGHNT, CDR2 YENEEA, per germline. This CDR3 spans 13 amino acids. V gave up 5 bases and J gave up 4 bases, with 11 bases separating them. CDR3 nucleotide sequence: TGTGCCAGCAGCCTCCTTTACGGCACTGAAGCTTTCTTT. It specifies CASSLLYGTEAFF.

CDR3 protein: CASSPRVGEKLFF. CDR3 coding DNA: TGTGCCAGTAGTCCCCGGGTAGGCGAAAAACTGTTTTTT. This chain connects TRBV19 to TRBJ1-4; D unclear. Trimming took 5 bases from V and 8 from J, leaving 12 bases between them. Germline-derived CDR1 and CDR2 are LNHDA and SQIVND (reference sequence). This CDR3 comprises 13 residues.

This clone appeared once. The chain combines TRBV5-6 with TRBJ2-3; D is undetermined. Trimming removed 2 bases from V and 2 bases from J, with 9 bases in between. The CDR3 sequence is 14 residues long. CDR1 and CDR2 (germline): SGHDT, YYEEEE. This CDR3 is CASSLLSPTDTQYF. DNA for the CDR3: TGTGCCAGCAGCTTACTATCCCCCACAGATACGCAGTATTTT.

The chain joins TRBV7-3 to TRBJ1-1; D is undetermined. Trimming took 2 bases from V and 4 from J, leaving 8 bases between them. This CDR3 contains 13 residues. Per germline, CDR1 SGHTA and CDR2 FQGTGA. The CDR3: CASSLQEGTEAFF. The CDR3 coding sequence is TGTGCCAGCAGCTTACAGGAGGGCACTGAAGCTTTCTTT.

J is TRBJ2-3 and V is TRBV5-1; the D gene is possibly TRBD1 (5 bases). Per the germline V gene, CDR1 is SGHRS and CDR2 is YFSETQ. V was trimmed by 3 bases and J by 2 bases, leaving 10 bases between them. The CDR3 is 14 amino acids. In DNA form, the CDR3 reads TGCGCCAGCAGCTGGGGCACTTCCACAGATACGCAGTATTTT. It specifies CASSWGTSTDTQYF. Complete variable domain (other parts from reference TRBV5-1 and TRBJ2-3): KAGVTQTPRYLIKTRGQQVTLSCSPISGHRSVSWYQQTPGQGLQFLFEYFSETQRNKGNFPGRFSGRQFSNSRSEMNVSTLELGDSALYLCASSWGTSTDTQYFGPGTRLTVL.

V gene TRBV20-1 combines with J gene TRBJ1-2; D gene unclear. The length of the CDR3 is 13 residues. Germline lookup yields CDR1 DFQATT and CDR2 SNEGSKA (reference sequence). The ends were cut back, 3 bases at V and 3 bases at J, with 11 bases in the middle. The CDR3 region is CSASRGVDYGYTF. The CDR3 DNA is TGCAGTGCTAGTCGGGGAGTGGACTATGGCTACACCTTC.

This chain uses TRBV9 with TRBJ1-1; D not certain. The CDR3 length is 14 residues. V was shortened by 0 bases and J by 0 bases, with 6 bases between the two germline ends. Germline loops: CDR1 SGDLS, CDR2 YYNGEE. CDR3 region: CASSVAGLNTEAFF. The CDR3 region has the DNA TGTGCCAGCAGCGTAGCTGGGCTGAACACTGAAGCTTTCTTT.

The chain uses TRBV18 and TRBJ2-1; no reliable D call. Germline V gene lookup returns CDR1 KGHSH and CDR2 LQKENI. The CDR3 length is 13 residues. V was trimmed by 5 bases and J by 5 bases, leaving 10 bases between them. This CDR3 reads CASSISSDNEQFF. CDR3 in DNA: TGTGCCAGCTCAATCTCAAGCGACAATGAGCAGTTCTTC.

This rearrangement joins TRBV9 to TRBJ2-5, with 11 bases matching TRBD2. Trimming cost V 4 bases and J 3 bases; bases outside gene matches: 14. The CDR3 totals 18 residues. The V gene's germline CDR1 is SGDLS and CDR2 YYNGEE. CDR3 amino acids: CASSKRTKTSGEEETQYF. The CDR3 DNA reads as TGTGCCAGCAGCAAACGAACAAAGACTAGCGGGGAGGAAGAGACCCAGTACTTC.

The chain uses TRBV28 and TRBJ1-6, with TRBD1 matching over 7 bases. Germline CDR1 and CDR2: MDHEN and SYDVKM. This CDR3 has 13 amino acids. The trim removed 5 bases at V and 7 bases at J, leaving 2 bases unmatched. In nucleotides, the CDR3 is TGTGCCAGCAGTCAGACAGGGAATTCACCCCTCCACTTT. Translation gives CASSQTGNSPLHF.

This clone occurred once. The chain links TRBV4-1 to TRBJ2-3; the D gene is possibly TRBD2 (5 bases). Trimming shortened V by 3 bases and J by 6 bases, and 19 bases separated the two germline ends. The CDR3 is made up of 16 amino acids. The germline V gene has CDR1 MGHRA and CDR2 YSYEKL. The CDR3 is CASSQQFPPRGDTQYF. The CDR3, as DNA: TGCGCCAGCAGCCAGCAATTTCCGCCGAGAGGGGATACGCAGTATTTT.

As DNA, the CDR3 is TGTGCCACCAGCAGAGAGCCTCCGGGACAGGGGTGGGATGAGCAGTTCTTC. Its protein is CATSREPPGQGWDEQFF. The chain uses TRBV15 and TRBJ2-1, with 10 bases matching TRBD1. This CDR3 is 17 amino acids long. Unmatched junction bases numbered 10, after V lost 0 bases and J lost 8 bases. Germline values: CDR1 LNHNV, CDR2 YYDKDF (reference sequence).

The J gene is TRBJ2-3, the V gene TRBV24-1; TRBD1 matches at 7 bases. Germline lookup yields CDR1 KGHDR and CDR2 SFDVKD. The junction had 2 bases not matched to a gene; V was cut back by 2 bases and J by 1 base. The CDR3 contains 15 residues. This CDR3 is CATSDSGTGTDTQYF. The CDR3 nucleotides read TGTGCCACCAGTGATTCCGGGACAGGCACAGATACGCAGTATTTT.

In this sample, this clone turned up a few times. The V gene is TRBV7-9, the J gene TRBJ2-7; TRBD2 is a possible D gene (6 bases). Trimming left V 5 bases short and J 3 bases short, with 14 bases between. Germline V lookup: CDR1 SEHNR, CDR2 FQNEAQ (reference sequence). The CDR3 has 14 amino acids. The CDR3 spells CASSLPGLSYEQYF. CDR3 bases: TGTGCCAGCAGCCTTCCGGGACTGAGCTACGAGCAGTACTTC.

The chain joins TRBV11-2 to TRBJ2-7; TRBD2 is a possible D gene (5 bases). Germline CDR1 is SGHAT and CDR2 is FQNNGV. The CDR3 has 14 residues. Deletions cut 1 base from V and 2 bases from J, with 9 bases between. CDR3 in DNA: TGTGCCAGCAGCTTAGGGTCCGGGACCTACGAGCAGTACTTC. Its protein product is CASSLGSGTYEQYF.

The chain couples TRBV4-2 to TRBJ1-1; D not certain. Germline-derived CDR1 and CDR2 are LGHNA and YNFKEQ. The V and J ends lost 1 base and 2 bases respectively, with 14 bases between them. The CDR3 length is 16 residues. In nucleotides, the CDR3 is TGTGCCAGCAGCCAAGTGGTGTCGAGGGCAAACACTGAAGCTTTCTTT. It translates to CASSQVVSRANTEAFF.

The CDR3 here is CASSPGTGGTYGYTF. The CDR3 DNA is TGTGCCAGCTCACCTGGGACTGGAGGAACCTATGGCTACACCTTC. J is TRBJ1-2 and V is TRBV18, with a weak D call TRBD1 (5 bases). In germline, CDR1 is KGHSH, CDR2 LQKENI. The CDR3 sequence is 15 residues long. Trimming left V 3 bases short and J 4 bases short, with 15 bases between. The full variable domain, in which reference TRBV18 and TRBJ1-2 provide the parts outside the CDR3, is NAGVMQNPRHLVRRRGQEARLRCSPMKGHSHVYWYRQLPEEGLKFMVYLQKENIIDESGMPKERFSAEFPKEGPSILRIQQVVRGDSAAYFCASSPGTGGTYGYTFGSGTRLTVV.

The chain joins TRBV19 to TRBJ2-7; 8 positions match TRBD1. The CDR3 is 17 residues long. CDR1 is LNHDA, CDR2 SQIVND, per germline (reference sequence). The junction had 15 bases not matched to a gene; V was cut back by 5 bases and J by 3 bases. The CDR3 reads CASSSTVGTGPFYEQYF. In DNA form, the CDR3 reads TGTGCCAGTAGTTCCACCGTCGGGACAGGTCCTTTCTACGAGCAGTACTTC.

This clone showed up many times. This chain links TRBV6-6 with TRBJ1-1, with D possibly matching TRBD1 (6 bases). V lost 6 bases and J 0 bases, leaving 11 bases between the germline ends. There are 14 residues in the CDR3. In germline, CDR1 is MNHNY, CDR2 SVGAGI (reference sequence). CDR3 amino acids: CASSPGTMNTEAFF. The DNA of the CDR3 is TGTGCCAGCAGCCCCGGGACAATGAACACTGAAGCTTTCTTT.

The V call is TRBV5-5, the J call TRBJ2-1; 7 positions match TRBD2. CDR3 length: 14 amino acids. The ends lost 4 bases at V and 7 bases at J; junction bases unmatched: 8. Per germline, CDR1 SGHKS and CDR2 YYEKEE (reference sequence). In DNA form, the CDR3 reads TGTGCCAGCAGCCGCTGGGAGGGGAAAAATGAGCAGTTCTTC. This sequence encodes CASSRWEGKNEQFF.

This rearrangement joins TRBV5-8 to TRBJ2-3, with TRBD2 identical over 7 bases. Looked up from germline, CDR1 is SGHTS and CDR2 is YDEGEE. The trim removed 4 bases at V and 0 bases at J, leaving 8 bases unmatched. This CDR3 has 16 residues. CDR3 sequence reads: CASSTASGMSTDTQYF. In DNA, the CDR3 is TGTGCCAGCAGCACTGCTAGCGGTATGAGCACAGATACGCAGTATTTT.

This clone was seen a single time. The V call is TRBV7-9, the J call TRBJ2-1; 9 bases match TRBD1. J gave up 0 bases and V 2 bases, and 2 bases lay outside the gene matches. CDR3 size: 16 residues. Germline-derived CDR1 and CDR2 are SEHNR and FQNEAQ (reference sequence). Here the CDR3 DNA reads TGTGCCAGCAGCTTAACAGGGGGCCTCTCCTACAATGAGCAGTTCTTC. It codes for CASSLTGGLSYNEQFF.

This chain joins TRBV19 and TRBJ2-1; 7 bases line up with TRBD1. CDR1 and CDR2 from the germline V gene are LNHDA and SQIVND (reference sequence). V shed 3 bases and J 5 bases; nucleotides not matched to a gene: 7. The CDR3 runs 15 residues. CDR3 coding DNA: TGTGCCAGTAGTATTCTTCCGGGACAGAACAATGAGCAGTTCTTC. Translated, it gives CASSILPGQNNEQFF.

V is TRBV4-3 and J is TRBJ1-5; no clear D. CDR1 LGHNA and CDR2 YSLEER come from the germline V gene. V lost 0 bases and J 2 bases, leaving 8 bases between the germline ends. The CDR3 contains 15 residues. The CDR3 DNA sequence: TGCGCCAGCAGCCAAGATCCAACGGGCAATCAGCCCCAGCATTTT. Its translation is CASSQDPTGNQPQHF.

The genes are TRBV7-9 and TRBJ1-2; tentative D call: TRBD1 (5 bases). The CDR3 sequence is 15 residues long. Deletions cut 5 bases from V and 7 bases from J, with 20 bases between. Per the germline V gene, CDR1 is SEHNR and CDR2 is FQNEAQ (reference sequence). The CDR3 loop reads CASSPSEAPRGGYTF. CDR3 DNA sequence: TGTGCCAGCAGCCCCTCCGAGGCCCCAAGGGGTGGCTACACCTTC.

The J gene is TRBJ2-1, the V gene TRBV2; 10 bases line up with TRBD2. Trimming at V came to 8 bases and at J to 8 bases, leaving 6 bases not matched to a gene. Germline V lookup: CDR1 SNHLY, CDR2 FYNNEI. The CDR3 covers 13 residues. The CDR3 sequence is CASGLAGEDEQFF. The CDR3 region has the DNA TGTGCCAGCGGGCTAGCGGGGGAGGATGAGCAGTTCTTC.

The genes are TRBV11-2 and TRBJ2-3; TRBD2 matches at 10 bases. Germline assignment: CDR1 SGHAT and CDR2 FQNNGV. V dropped 2 bases and J dropped 5; count of bases not matched to a gene: 10. CDR3 length equals 17 residues. CDR3 coding DNA: TGTGCCAGCAGCTTAATTTTTTCTAGCGGGGGTGGAGATACGCAGTATTTT. Amino acid sequence: CASSLIFSSGGGDTQYF.

The V and J genes are TRBV13 and TRBJ2-7; D is uncertain. The V end lost 1 base, the J end lost 6 bases, and 10 bases lay between the germline ends. CDR1 PRHDT and CDR2 FYEKMQ come from the germline V gene (reference sequence). This CDR3 has 13 amino acids. The CDR3 sequence: CASSLDVTGEQYF. The CDR3 coding sequence is TGTGCCAGCAGCTTAGATGTTACCGGCGAGCAGTACTTC.